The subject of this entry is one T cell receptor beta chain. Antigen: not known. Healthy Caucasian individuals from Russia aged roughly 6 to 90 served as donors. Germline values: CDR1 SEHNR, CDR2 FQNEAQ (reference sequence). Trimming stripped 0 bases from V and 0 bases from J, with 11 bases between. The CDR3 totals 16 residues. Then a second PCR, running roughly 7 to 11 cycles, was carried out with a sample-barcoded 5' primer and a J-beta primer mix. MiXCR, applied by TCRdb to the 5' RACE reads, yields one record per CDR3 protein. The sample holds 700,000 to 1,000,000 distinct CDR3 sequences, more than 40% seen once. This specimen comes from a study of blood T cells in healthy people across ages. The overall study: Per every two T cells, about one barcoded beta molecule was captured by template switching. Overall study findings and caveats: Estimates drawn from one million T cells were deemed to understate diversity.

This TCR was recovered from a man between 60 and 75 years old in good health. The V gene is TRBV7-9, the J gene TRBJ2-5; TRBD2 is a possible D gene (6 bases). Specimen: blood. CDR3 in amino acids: CASSLAGGFNQETQYF. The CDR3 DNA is TGTGCCAGCAGCTTAGCGGGGGGTTTCAACCAAGAGACCCAGTACTTC.